Given below is one TCR beta chain in context. Here immunoSEQ multiplex PCR was the method, and the copy in TCRdb shows in-frame clones only, minus some. The sample consists of about 81,000 clones, 70% to 90% of them appearing once. These data originate in a study of blood T cell repertoires in COVID-19. Germline V gene data show CDR1 as MNHEY and CDR2 as SVGAGI. There are 12 residues in the CDR3. The germline V and J ends were trimmed by 8 bases and 2 bases, with 9 bases remaining between them. This TCR derives from a man aged 70-80 years with active or convalescent COVID-19. The V call is TRBV6-5, the J call TRBJ1-2; D is uncertain. Sequencing input: peripheral blood. CDR3 amino acids: CASYGQNYGYTF. DNA of the CDR3: TGTGCCAGCTATGGGCAGAACTATGGCTACACCTTC.